One sample yielded the 3 T cell receptor beta chains listed below, sequenced in a study of cytomegalovirus exposure and HLA in healthy donors. Data came from immunoSEQ multiplex PCR; TCRdb stores just in-frame clones and leaves some out. The top ten clones hold around 1.2% of a sample with under 200,000 clones, about 81% of them seen once. Sequenced material: PBMCs. These receptors were obtained from a woman aged 30 to 39 in good health and CMV-seronegative.

This sequence joins TRBV6-4 and TRBJ2-3; 11 positions agree with TRBD2. The V gene's germline CDR1 is MRHNA and CDR2 SNTAGT. The CDR3 has 15 residues. The V segment lost 4 bases and the J segment 4 bases; nucleotides outside the gene matches: 4. The CDR3, as DNA: TGTGCCAGCAGTGTGGCTAGCGGGGGGCCAGATACGCAGTATTTT. It translates to CASSVASGGPDTQYF.

This CDR3 is CASSLGPGDTQYF. For the CDR3, the DNA is TGCGCCAGCAGCTTGGGCCCGGGAGATACGCAGTATTTT. The rearrangement links TRBV5-1 to TRBJ2-3; D gene ambiguous. The V end lost 0 bases, the J end lost 5 bases, and 7 bases lay between the germline ends. This CDR3 comprises 13 residues. The germline V gene has CDR1 SGHRS and CDR2 YFSETQ.

The CDR3: CASSYQLIPTGELFF. The CDR3 nucleotides read TGTGCCAGCAGTTACCAACTTATACCCACCGGGGAGCTGTTTTTT. The chain employs TRBV6-5 and TRBJ2-2; no firm D call. With 2 bases removed from V and 4 bases from J, the gap between germline ends came to 11 bases. The CDR3 consists of 15 residues. The germline CDR1 and CDR2 sequences are MNHEY and SVGAGI.